Listed below are T cell receptor beta chains from one sample, sequenced in a study of beta chain features in type 1 diabetes. Clones were read by immunoSEQ multiplex PCR, and TCRdb kept only the in-frame ones, dropping some. This sample has 150,000 to 200,000 clones, with more than 60% found just once. Source material: naive CD4+ T cells from blood. These receptors originate from a man aged 25 to 40 with type 1 diabetes. Each CDR3 is given with its conserved first and last residue. Fields, in order: CDR3 protein, V gene, J gene, D gene. A D gene is named only where the DNA matches it firmly.

CDR3: CASSSGHSEAFF; V: TRBV28; J: TRBJ1-1; D: -
CDR3: CASIPYNEQFF; V: TRBV21-1; J: TRBJ2-1; D: -
CDR3: CASSLTTRDADTQYF; V: TRBV7-9; J: TRBJ2-3; D: -
CDR3: CASSRGDRNSPLHF; V: TRBV4-1; J: TRBJ1-6; D: TRBD1
CDR3: CASSQGQAQETQYF; V: TRBV5-6; J: TRBJ2-5; D: -
CDR3: CSASQDTQYF; V: TRBV20-1; J: TRBJ2-3; D: -
CDR3: CASSVSRAQITDTQYF; V: TRBV7-2; J: TRBJ2-3; D: -
CDR3: CASSFFQGGNEQFF; V: TRBV7-9; J: TRBJ2-1; D: -
CDR3: CASSYSTGGSRETQYF; V: TRBV6-5; J: TRBJ2-5; D: -
CDR3: CASSLASQVRHDEQFF; V: TRBV5-1; J: TRBJ2-1; D: -
CDR3: CAWGTQGDYGYTF; V: TRBV30; J: TRBJ1-2; D: -
CDR3: CASSPTSGPGGANVLTF; V: TRBV18; J: TRBJ2-6; D: -
CDR3: CSVEQGQETQYF; V: TRBV29-1; J: TRBJ2-5; D: -
CDR3: CSVAGATEAFF; V: TRBV29-1; J: TRBJ1-1; D: -
CDR3: CSARLAGGQELFF; V: TRBV29-1; J: TRBJ2-2; D: TRBD2
CDR3: CASILNTEAFF; V: TRBV27; J: TRBJ1-1; D: -
CDR3: CAWSGASYNEQFF; V: TRBV30; J: TRBJ2-1; D: -
CDR3: CATSRTGTGDPETQYF; V: TRBV15; J: TRBJ2-5; D: TRBD1
CDR3: CASSHSGSYNEQFF; V: TRBV4-3; J: TRBJ2-1; D: -
CDR3: CASSWTGVEETQYF; V: TRBV7-2; J: TRBJ2-5; D: TRBD1
CDR3: CASSLTSNTEAFF; V: TRBV18; J: TRBJ1-1; D: -
CDR3: CSASRNTEAFF; V: TRBV20-1; J: TRBJ1-1; D: -
CDR3: CASTLGGSSYNEQFF; V: TRBV7-9; J: TRBJ2-1; D: TRBD2
CDR3: CSVALYLGQDGNGYTF; V: TRBV29-1; J: TRBJ1-2; D: -